These 22 T cell receptor beta chains were sequenced from one sample in a study of identifying expanded T cells in peripheral blood. Clones were sequenced by immunoSEQ multiplex PCR, and TCRdb holds only the in-frame ones, with some missing. The table includes about 110,000 clones, roughly 91% detected once. The sequencing sample was made of blood. These receptors came from a person aged 18 to 70 in good health.

The V and J genes are TRBV4-3 and TRBJ2-5; maybe TRBD2 (5 bases). Judging by the DNA end, TRBJ2-7 fits better; the J call may be wrong. The CDR3 sequence is 15 residues long. CDR1 and CDR2 from the germline V gene are LGHNA and YSLEER. The CDR3 coding sequence is TGCGCCAGCAGCCAAGACAAGAGGGAGAGCCACGAGCAGTACTTC. The encoded protein is CASSQDKRESHEQYF.

V is TRBV28 and J is TRBJ1-1; D is unresolved. V was clipped by 5 bases and J by 5 bases, with 21 bases between them. Per germline, CDR1 MDHEN and CDR2 SYDVKM. This CDR3 is 16 amino acids long. The CDR3 here is CASSPLPARVSTEAFF. CDR3 coding DNA: TGTGCCAGCAGTCCACTCCCGGCCCGGGTTTCAACTGAAGCTTTCTTT.

V and J are TRBV6-5 and TRBJ2-7, with D tentatively TRBD2 (6 bases). The CDR3 covers 15 residues. Between the trimmed V and J ends, which lost 5 bases and 4 bases, there was a span of 18 bases. Germline-derived CDR1 and CDR2 are MNHEY and SVGAGI. The CDR3 here is CASSLGGTLSYEQYF. The CDR3, as DNA: TGTGCCAGCAGTCTAGGAGGGACCCTCAGTTACGAGCAGTACTTC.

This clone occurred once. V and J are TRBV4-3 and TRBJ2-2; D is perhaps TRBD1 (5 bases). The CDR3 runs to 17 residues. The germline V gene encodes CDR1 LGHNA and CDR2 YSLEER. Trimming removed 6 bases at V and 3 bases at J, with 20 bases between. CDR3 in amino acids: CASRRRLEGDYTGELFF. CDR3 DNA sequence: TGCGCCAGCAGACGGAGATTAGAAGGGGATTACACCGGGGAGCTGTTTTTT.

V gene TRBV23-1 combines with J gene TRBJ2-3; weak D call: TRBD2 (6 bases). TRBV23-1 is placed among ORFs of uncertain function. This CDR3 contains 16 residues. The V end lost 7 bases, the J end lost 6 bases, and 23 bases lay between the germline ends. CDR3 amino acids: CASKGIGGQGGDTQYF. The CDR3 nucleotides are TGCGCCAGCAAGGGCATAGGAGGGCAGGGCGGGGATACGCAGTATTTT.

This clone has more than one count but fewer than ten. The chain links TRBV5-1 to TRBJ2-7; D is undetermined. This CDR3 has 16 amino acids. CDR1 is SGHRS, CDR2 YFSETQ, per germline. With 4 bases removed from V and 0 bases from J, the gap between germline ends came to 17 bases. In DNA, the CDR3 is TGCGCCAGCAGCCGCCCCTCGATCTTCAGCTCCTACGAGCAGTACTTC. Translating it yields CASSRPSIFSSYEQYF.

This chain uses TRBV7-6 with TRBJ2-5; D ambiguous. With 3 bases removed from V and 1 base from J, the gap between germline ends came to 6 bases. Germline values: CDR1 SGHVS, CDR2 FNYEAQ. The CDR3 has 13 amino acids. The chain's CDR3 is CASSFNLQETQYF. In DNA form, the CDR3 reads TGTGCCAGCAGCTTTAACCTCCAAGAGACCCAGTACTTC.

The V gene is TRBV5-1, the J gene TRBJ2-5; D is ambiguous. Trimming pared 4 bases from V and 2 bases from J, leaving 9 bases between. Germline V gene sequence: CDR1 SGHRS, CDR2 YFSETQ. CDR3 size: 13 residues. This CDR3 reads CASSRTGQETQYF. DNA of the CDR3: TGCGCCAGCAGCCGGACCGGACAAGAGACCCAGTACTTC.

The chain couples TRBV5-5 to TRBJ1-1, with TRBD1 matching over 7 bases. CDR1 and CDR2 from the germline V gene are SGHKS and YYEKEE (reference sequence). This CDR3 region has 16 residues. V was pared by 4 bases and J by 2 bases, with 11 bases of the junction left unmatched. In nucleotides, the CDR3 is TGTGCCAGCAGCCCTTATAGGGGACAGACCAACACTGAAGCTTTCTTT. Protein sequence: CASSPYRGQTNTEAFF.

The chain uses TRBV6-1 and TRBJ1-6; 7 bases align to TRBD1. This CDR3 comprises 13 residues. Germline V lookup: CDR1 MNHNS, CDR2 SASEGT. The trim removed 5 bases at V and 11 bases at J, leaving 6 bases unmatched. The CDR3 region is CASSLYRGTPLHF. In nucleotides, the CDR3 is TGTGCCAGCAGTTTATACAGGGGTACACCCCTCCACTTT.

The chain is built from TRBV19 and TRBJ1-1; D possibly corresponds to TRBD1 (6 bases). The CDR3 contains 15 residues. Germline CDR1 and CDR2: LNHDA and SQIVND (reference sequence). V was shortened by 7 bases and J by 1 base, with 16 bases between the two germline ends. Here the CDR3 reads CASTPSLDRNTEAFF. As DNA, the CDR3 is TGTGCCAGTACTCCTTCCCTGGACAGGAACACTGAAGCTTTCTTT.

The gene calls are TRBV5-1 and TRBJ1-1, with D possibly TRBD1 on 6 matching bases. V dropped 2 bases and J dropped 4 bases, with 18 bases sitting between them. Looked up from germline, CDR1 is SGHRS and CDR2 is YFSETQ. The length of the CDR3 is 16 residues. CDR3 bases: TGCGCCAGCAGCTTTGCCGGGACAACGGGATTCACTGAAGCTTTCTTT. Residues: CASSFAGTTGFTEAFF.

The chain joins TRBV11-2 to TRBJ2-2; D not certain. Germline lookup yields CDR1 SGHAT and CDR2 FQNNGV. This CDR3 region has 16 residues. The V gene lost 0 bases and the J gene lost 3 bases, with 11 bases spanning the gap. CDR3 sequence (DNA): TGTGCCAGCAGCTTAGATCGTCCAGAGTACACCGGGGAGCTGTTTTTT. This encodes CASSLDRPEYTGELFF.

CDR3 in amino acids: CASSLQGLQYF. In DNA, the CDR3 is TGTGCCAGCAGTTTACAGGGACTTCAGTACTTC. The rearrangement uses TRBV28 and TRBJ2-7; tentative D call: TRBD2 (6 bases). Germline V gene sequence: CDR1 MDHEN, CDR2 SYDVKM. CDR3 size: 11 residues. V was shortened by 2 bases and J by 10 bases, with 9 bases between the two germline ends.

This sequence joins TRBV28 and TRBJ1-4; 7 nucleotides agree with TRBD1. The CDR3 runs to 14 residues. Germline loops: CDR1 MDHEN, CDR2 SYDVKM. With V trimmed by 1 base and J by 6 bases, 2 bases remained unmatched. The CDR3 DNA sequence: TGTGCCAGCAGTTTATCAGGGGGGGATGAAAAACTGTTTTTT. As protein: CASSLSGGDEKLFF.

The chain couples TRBV7-2 to TRBJ1-2; 11 bases fit TRBD1. CDR1 is SGHTA, CDR2 FQGNSA, per germline. This CDR3 spans 18 amino acids. V trimming: 0 bases; J trimming: 5 bases; junction bases outside the gene matches: 11. The CDR3 sequence: CASSLAAGQGAPAYGYTF. The CDR3, as DNA: TGTGCCAGCAGCTTAGCGGCCGGACAGGGGGCGCCGGCATATGGCTACACCTTC. Full variable domain (missing parts from reference TRBV7-2 and TRBJ1-2): GAGVSQSPSNKVTEKGKDVELRCDPISGHTALYWYRQSLGQGLEFLIYFQGNSAPDKSGLPSDRFSAERTGGSVSTLTIQRTQQEDSAVYLCASSLAAGQGAPAYGYTFGSGTRLTVV.

J is TRBJ1-1 and V is TRBV10-3, with D possibly TRBD1 on 5 matching bases. V shed 6 bases and J shed 8 bases, with 13 bases lying between them. There are 12 residues in the CDR3. Germline V lookup: CDR1 ENHRY, CDR2 SYGVKD. CDR3 in amino acids: CAISVNGGEAFF. The CDR3 region has the DNA TGTGCCATCAGCGTGAATGGGGGGGAAGCTTTCTTT.

This clone was observed a handful of times. This sequence joins TRBV5-1 and TRBJ1-6; D is ambiguous. The V end was cut by 0 bases, the J end by 10 bases, with 5 bases between. Germline-derived CDR1 and CDR2 are SGHRS and YFSETQ. The CDR3 runs to 12 residues. In DNA form, the CDR3 reads TGCGCCAGCAGCTTGGAAGGATCACCCCTCCACTTT. Translated: CASSLEGSPLHF.

Here the CDR3 reads CASTPGVGVVSYNEQFF. The CDR3 nucleotides read TGTGCCAGCACCCCCGGGGTGGGGGTGGTGTCCTACAATGAGCAGTTCTTC. V usage is TRBV25-1 and J usage is TRBJ2-1; the D gene could be TRBD1 or TRBD2 (5 bases each). V lost 7 bases and J 1 base, leaving 20 bases between the germline ends. Germline CDR1 and CDR2: MGHDK and SYGVNS. The CDR3 has 17 amino acids. The variable domain in full, completed from reference TRBV25-1 and TRBJ2-1, reads EADIYQTPRYLVIGTGKKITLECSQTMGHDKMYWYQQDPGMELHLIHYSYGVNSTEKGDLSSESTVSRIRTEHFPLTLESARPSHTSQYLCASTPGVGVVSYNEQFFGPGTRLTVL.

This sequence joins TRBV19 and TRBJ1-2; 10 bases line up with TRBD1. CDR1 and CDR2 from the germline V gene are LNHDA and SQIVND (reference sequence). This CDR3 contains 16 residues. Trimming at V came to 4 bases and at J to 6 bases, leaving 11 bases not matched to a gene. The CDR3 nucleotides read TGTGCCAGTAGTAGGGGCTTCGACAGGGGGCAAAATGGCTACACCTTC. Amino acids: CASSRGFDRGQNGYTF.

This rearrangement joins TRBV6-6 to TRBJ2-7; no reliable D call. CDR3 length equals 15 residues. The germline V gene encodes CDR1 MNHNY and CDR2 SVGAGI (reference sequence). Trimming stripped 2 bases from V and 1 base from J, with 12 bases between. CDR3 protein: CASSYGDFLSYEQYF. The CDR3 DNA is TGTGCCAGCAGTTACGGGGATTTCCTATCCTACGAGCAGTACTTC.

The V and J genes are TRBV6-5 and TRBJ2-5; 8 positions match TRBD1. Germline V gene lookup returns CDR1 MNHEY and CDR2 SVGAGI. The CDR3 runs to 16 residues. V lost 0 bases and J lost 7; bases outside the gene matches: 10. This CDR3 is CASSYSGQELRGTQYF. The CDR3 region has the DNA TGTGCCAGCAGTTACTCGGGACAGGAGTTAAGGGGGACCCAGTACTTC.